These 30 T cell receptor beta chains came from one sample sequenced in a study of blood T cell repertoires in COVID-19. The repertoire was sequenced with immunoSEQ multiplex PCR; TCRdb's copy has only in-frame clones and lacks some. The sample includes roughly 75,000 clones, around 72% seen only once; the top ten take approximately 2.4%. The sample comprised peripheral blood. Receptors originate from a human donor with acute or convalescent COVID-19. The donor label of this sample is uncertain.

With regard to this clone: At one boundary the junction diverges from the germline segment, which might be a read error. The chain links TRBV4-2 to TRBJ1-2; tentative D call: TRBD1 (5 bases). Germline V CDR1 and CDR2: LGHNA, YNFKEQ. The CDR3 extends over 15 amino acids. CDR3 sequence reads: CASSKDQQENYGYTF. CDR3 nucleotides: TGTGCCAGCAGCAAAGACCAACAGGAGAACTATGGCTACACCTTC.

V gene TRBV28 combines with J gene TRBJ1-5; 9 positions match TRBD1. The V gene's germline CDR1 is MDHEN and CDR2 SYDVKM. The CDR3 length is 15 residues. V lost 2 bases and J lost 7; bases outside the gene matches: 6. In nucleotides, the CDR3 is TGTGCCAGCAGTTTAGGTGGGACAGGGAGCCAGCCCCAGCATTTT. It is translated as CASSLGGTGSQPQHF.

This sequence joins TRBV2 and TRBJ2-5; a weak D match, TRBD2 (6 bases). Germline CDR1 is SNHLY and CDR2 is FYNNEI. V gave up 3 bases and J gave up 7 bases, with 12 bases separating them. CDR3 length equals 13 residues. The chain's CDR3 is CASSEAHGGTQYF. Written as DNA, the CDR3 is TGTGCCAGCAGTGAGGCCCACGGGGGGACCCAGTACTTC. The variable domain in full, with the rest retrieved from reference TRBV2 and TRBJ2-5, is EPEVTQTPSHQVTQMGQEVILRCVPISNHLYFYWYRQILGQKVEFLVSFYNNEISEKSEIFDDQFSVERPDGSNFTLKIRSTKLEDSAMYFCASSEAHGGTQYFGPGTRLLVL.

The chain is built from TRBV10-3 and TRBJ2-1; 13 bases fit TRBD2. Germline V lookup: CDR1 ENHRY, CDR2 SYGVKD. J was trimmed by 0 bases and V by 4 bases; bases with no gene match: 3. The CDR3 has 17 residues. The CDR3 reads CAISGGLAGSSYNEQFF. The CDR3 nucleotides read TGTGCCATCAGTGGGGGACTAGCGGGGAGCTCCTACAATGAGCAGTTCTTC.

Regarding this clone: One junction end does not reproduce the germline sequence, and a read error may be involved. J is TRBJ2-5 and V is TRBV6-6, with D unclear. The V gene's germline CDR1 is MNHNY and CDR2 SVGAGI (reference sequence). The CDR3 covers 15 residues. For the CDR3, the DNA is TGTGCCAGCGGTTATCCCGCCCGCGGCCAAGAGACCCAGTACTTC. Its protein is CASGYPARGQETQYF.

This chain links TRBV3-1 (or the pseudogene TRBV3-2) with TRBJ2-7; D is possibly TRBD1 (6 bases). This CDR3 is 16 amino acids long. Trimming shortened V by 0 bases and J by 1 base, and 13 bases separated the two germline ends. Germline lookup yields CDR1 LGHDT and CDR2 YNNKEL (reference sequence). The CDR3 loop is CASSQDILQGSYEQYF. CDR3 sequence (DNA): TGTGCCAGCAGCCAAGATATCCTTCAGGGGTCCTACGAGCAGTACTTC.

This clone was counted between two and nine times. The chain joins TRBV5-4 to TRBJ2-7; D is unresolved. CDR3 size: 11 residues. Trimming removed 3 bases at V and 2 bases at J, with 3 bases between. Looked up from germline, CDR1 is SGHNT and CDR2 is YYREEE (reference sequence). Here the CDR3 DNA reads TGTGCCAGCAGCTCGGCCTACGAGCAGTACGTC. The encoded protein is CASSSAYEQYV.

V usage is TRBV19 and J usage is TRBJ1-1, with D hard to call. This CDR3 has 14 residues. CDR1 and CDR2 (germline): LNHDA, SQIVND (reference sequence). V was trimmed by 8 bases and J by 1 base, leaving 14 bases between them. CDR3 coding DNA: TGTGCCAGTGGTTACACAGTGGGGAACACTGAAGCTTTCTTT. It translates to CASGYTVGNTEAFF.

This clone was recorded once. The chain uses TRBV24-1 and TRBJ2-7, with 9 bases that match TRBD2. The V gene's germline CDR1 is KGHDR and CDR2 SFDVKD. V gave up 5 bases and J gave up 4 bases; unmatched junction bases: 5. This CDR3 comprises 14 residues. The CDR3 loop is CATSAGLAEYEQYF. In DNA, the CDR3 is TGTGCCACCAGTGCGGGACTAGCCGAGTACGAGCAGTACTTC.

The chain uses TRBV5-1 and TRBJ2-1; TRBD2 aligns across 7 bases. The CDR3 extends over 15 amino acids. Germline CDR1 SGHRS, CDR2 YFSETQ. The junction had 2 bases not matched to a gene; V was cut back by 0 bases and J by 2 bases. As DNA, the CDR3 is TGCGCCAGCAGCTTGGTTGCGGGGGCCTACAATGAGCAGTTCTTC. Its protein product is CASSLVAGAYNEQFF.

The V call is TRBV19, the J call TRBJ2-2; TRBD1 aligns across 9 bases. This CDR3 has 16 residues. Germline loops: CDR1 LNHDA, CDR2 SQIVND (reference sequence). Trimming removed 6 bases from V and 1 base from J; junction bases left unmatched: 6. CDR3: CASRRDREENTGELFF. In nucleotides, the CDR3 is TGTGCCAGTAGGAGGGACAGGGAAGAGAACACCGGGGAGCTGTTTTTT. Full variable domain (missing parts from reference TRBV19 and TRBJ2-2): DGGITQSPKYLFRKEGQNVTLSCEQNLNHDAMYWYRQDPGQGLRLIYYSQIVNDFQKGDIAEGYSVSREKKESFPLTVTSAQKNPTAFYLCASRRDREENTGELFFGEGSRLTVL.

V and J are TRBV24-1 and TRBJ2-2, with D possibly TRBD2 on 7 matching bases. The CDR3 extends over 12 amino acids. Germline V CDR1 and CDR2: KGHDR, SFDVKD. V was pared by 9 bases and J by 5 bases, with 9 bases between. The CDR3 sequence: CATGRGTGELFF. In nucleotides, the CDR3 is TGTGCCACCGGGAGGGGGACCGGGGAGCTGTTTTTT.

This chain joins TRBV7-2 and TRBJ2-5, with 7 bases matching TRBD2. The V gene end was trimmed by 2 bases and the J gene end by 4 bases; junction bases not matched to a gene: 4. The CDR3 has 14 residues. Germline assignment: CDR1 SGHTA and CDR2 FQGNSA. The CDR3 sequence: CASSLRTRTETQYF. Written as DNA, the CDR3 is TGTGCCAGCAGCTTAAGGACTAGGACAGAGACCCAGTACTTC.

The sample holds a few counts of this clone. The CDR3 spells CASSQGGGLGGYTF. Here the CDR3 DNA reads TGTGCCAGCAGCCAAGGGGGAGGCCTTGGTGGCTACACCTTC. V usage is TRBV3-1 (or the pseudogene TRBV3-2) and J usage is TRBJ1-2; D not resolved. Trimming took 1 base from V and 7 from J, leaving 13 bases between them. Germline CDR1 reads LGHDT; CDR2 reads YNNKEL (reference sequence). CDR3 length equals 14 residues.

This chain connects TRBV9 to TRBJ2-7; D remains ambiguous. Germline assignment: CDR1 SGDLS and CDR2 YYNGEE. Trimming stripped 3 bases from V and 3 bases from J, with 13 bases between. CDR3 length: 14 residues. The CDR3 region has the DNA TGTGCCAGCAGCGATCTAGGAGTCGACTACGAGCAGTACTTC. Translation gives CASSDLGVDYEQYF.

This chain uses TRBV7-2 with TRBJ2-5; maybe TRBD1 (6 bases). The germline V and J ends were trimmed by 10 bases and 0 bases, with 18 bases remaining between them. The length of the CDR3 is 15 residues. The germline gives CDR1 SGHTA, CDR2 FQGNSA. The CDR3 bases are TGTGCCACCAGGCTTACAGGGTCCTACCAAGAGACCCAGTACTTC. Protein product: CATRLTGSYQETQYF.

The V call is TRBV6-1, the J call TRBJ2-2; a possible D gene is TRBD2 (6 bases). The CDR3 length is 15 residues. Germline CDR1 and CDR2: MNHNS and SASEGT. V lost 4 bases and J lost 1, with 10 bases in between. CDR3 in DNA: TGTGCCAGCAGTGTAGCGGCCCAGAACACCGGGGAGCTGTTTTTT. Translating gives CASSVAAQNTGELFF.

The genes are TRBV11-2 and TRBJ2-1; TRBD2 agrees at 7 bases. The V gene end was trimmed by 6 bases and the J gene end by 2 bases; junction bases not matched to a gene: 7. The CDR3 totals 15 residues. Germline V gene sequence: CDR1 SGHAT, CDR2 FQNNGV. CDR3 amino acids: CASRGRGLTYNEQFF. DNA of the CDR3: TGTGCCAGCAGAGGAAGGGGACTAACCTACAATGAGCAGTTCTTC.

This chain joins TRBV6-5 and TRBJ1-3, with 7 bases aligning to TRBD1. Germline-derived CDR1 and CDR2 are MNHEY and SVGAGI. V lost 4 bases, J lost 4 bases, and 4 bases stayed unmatched. The CDR3 covers 14 residues. The CDR3 DNA reads TGTGCCAGCAGTTCGACAGGGTTGGGAAACACCATATATTTT. It encodes CASSSTGLGNTIYF.

This clone was observed a few times. The gene calls are TRBV7-9 and TRBJ1-2; 8 bases are shared with TRBD1. The CDR3 covers 13 residues. The V segment lost 5 bases and the J segment 8 bases; nucleotides outside the gene matches: 7. Germline values: CDR1 SEHNR, CDR2 FQNEAQ (reference sequence). CDR3 protein: CASSAGQGLGYTF. The CDR3 DNA reads as TGTGCCAGCAGCGCAGGACAGGGCTTGGGCTACACCTTC.

The chain joins TRBV5-8 to TRBJ1-5; a weak D match, TRBD1 (5 bases). The CDR3 spans 14 residues. CDR1 SGHTS and CDR2 YDEGEE come from the germline V gene. V lost 0 bases to trimming and J lost 9 bases, with 13 bases between them. CDR3 sequence: CASSLAPWGGPQHF. The CDR3 DNA reads TGTGCCAGCAGCTTGGCCCCATGGGGCGGGCCCCAGCATTTT.

There are a few counts of this clone. This chain joins TRBV6-5 and TRBJ1-2; 8 bases map to TRBD1. There are 14 residues in the CDR3. Trimming at V came to 4 bases and at J to 4 bases, leaving 5 bases not matched to a gene. CDR1 is MNHEY, CDR2 SVGAGI, per germline. In DNA form, the CDR3 reads TGTGCCAGCAGTTTTGGACAGGGTACCTATGGCTACACCTTC. It translates to CASSFGQGTYGYTF.

As regards this clone: The germline gene is not matched at one end of the junction; a read error may be the cause. This chain uses TRBV2 with TRBJ2-2; 7 nucleotides line up with TRBD1. This CDR3 region has 14 residues. Germline CDR1 reads SNHLY; CDR2 reads FYNNEI. This chain's CDR3 is CASTKTGNSGELFF. Written as DNA, the CDR3 is TGTGCCAGCACCAAGACAGGGAACAGCGGGGAGCTGTTTTTT.

The chain is built from TRBV18 and TRBJ2-1; tentative D call: TRBD1 (5 bases). The V end was cut by 4 bases, the J end by 0 bases, with 13 bases between. CDR1 and CDR2 (germline): KGHSH, LQKENI. This CDR3 region has 16 residues. CDR3 in DNA: TGTGCCAGCTCACTTGACGCTAGGGGCTCCTACAATGAGCAGTTCTTC. It specifies CASSLDARGSYNEQFF.

V usage is TRBV4-1 and J usage is TRBJ1-5, with D perhaps TRBD1 (5 bases). The CDR3 has 17 amino acids. V was clipped by 8 bases and J by 0 bases, with 20 bases between them. CDR1 and CDR2 (germline): MGHRA, YSYEKL. The CDR3 protein is CASDRPGQAYSNQPQHF. The CDR3 DNA sequence: TGCGCCAGCGACCGACCCGGACAAGCTTATAGCAATCAGCCCCAGCATTTT.

Only one count was recorded for this clone. The genes are TRBV6-2 or TRBV6-3 and TRBJ2-1; TRBD1 matches 7 bases. V lost 1 base to trimming and J lost 6 bases; unmatched junction nucleotides: 6. The CDR3 extends over 15 amino acids. Germline CDR1 MNHEY, CDR2 SVGEGT. Here the CDR3 DNA reads TGTGCCAGCAGTTACTACTCTTCAGGGGGCAATGAGCAGTTCTTC. It codes for CASSYYSSGGNEQFF.

The chain links TRBV2 to TRBJ1-3; D may be TRBD1 (5 bases). This CDR3 comprises 16 residues. The germline V gene has CDR1 SNHLY and CDR2 FYNNEI. The V and J ends lost 3 bases and 0 bases respectively, with 12 bases between them. This CDR3 reads CASSDSGGYSGNTIYF. The CDR3 DNA is TGTGCCAGCAGTGATTCGGGGGGTTACTCTGGAAACACCATATATTTT.

The chain employs TRBV19 and TRBJ2-1; D is perhaps TRBD1 (5 bases). V lost 3 bases and J 6 bases, leaving 6 bases between the germline ends. The CDR3 covers 12 residues. CDR1 is LNHDA and CDR2 is SQIVND in the germline V gene (reference sequence). The CDR3 region has the DNA TGTGCCAGTAGTATGGGGCGCAATGAGCAGTTCTTC. The encoded protein is CASSMGRNEQFF.

The chain carries TRBV28 and TRBJ2-7; 7 bases map to TRBD2. The CDR3 length is 13 residues. V gave up 3 bases and J gave up 6 bases; unmatched junction bases: 5. Per germline, CDR1 MDHEN and CDR2 SYDVKM. In DNA form, the CDR3 reads TGTGCCAGCAGTTTGGGGGGGGAGGGCGAGCAGTACTTC. This codes for CASSLGGEGEQYF.

The V gene is TRBV20-1, the J gene TRBJ2-5; no clear D gene. Germline CDR1 reads DFQATT; CDR2 reads SNEGSKA (reference sequence). V was trimmed by 3 bases and J by 4 bases, leaving 6 bases between them. CDR3 length equals 11 residues. CDR3 sequence reads: CSARRGETQYF. DNA for the CDR3: TGCAGTGCTAGGAGAGGAGAGACCCAGTACTTC.